This T cell receptor (beta chain) originates from a study of blood T cell repertoires in COVID-19 (dated by TCRdb to the early 2020s). As for the study more broadly: Collaborator samples came from the United States, Italy and Spain and covered acute and convalescent phases of COVID-19. The material from the prospective study consisted of cDNA or gDNA derived from T cells, B-cell-depleted T cells, or PBMCs. Deeply sampled blood TCRbeta repertoires from subjects exposed to, actively infected with, or recovered from COVID-19 were included in the dataset. A freely available public database, intended as a resource for researchers studying the immune response to SARS-CoV-2, is where the repertoires were released. The samples were drawn from the first 160 participants of the ongoing ImmuneRACE study and from under 1,500 subjects provided by 6 global collaborators. Nearly every sample came with metadata listing a de-identified subject ID, COVID-19 status, age in years and sex. Where available, HLA class I and class II types were taken from metadata supplied by the sample provider and were not determined by assay-based typing.

According to the germline V gene (reference sequence), CDR1 reads SEHNR and CDR2 reads FQNEAQ. Germline trimming: 5 bases from V, 5 bases from J; junction bases outside gene matches: 6. Spanning cysteine to phenylalanine, the CDR3 consists of 15 amino acids. Of all the DNA, just the CDR3 is kept, 45 bases in frame from base 1. Overall results and qualifications from the work: The amount of clinical and demographic metadata varied by source and participant and was provided uncurated.

Comment on this clone: Its antigen target is currently unknown. No much larger clonotype is one base removed from it; base qualities were not supplied.

Collaborating institutions collected whole blood in K2EDTA tubes following their own protocols. Collaborator samples were shipped for TCRbeta analysis as frozen whole blood, isolated PBMCs, or DNA extracted from either sample type. The immunoSEQ Assay, a bias-controlled multiplex PCR, was used to amplify TCRbeta CDR3 regions from genomic DNA. Concerning the study's data processing: Nucleated cell counts per sample were estimated from amplification of reference gene primers within the assay. To quantify the absolute abundance of each unique TCRbeta CDR3 rearrangement, sequence reads were collapsed and filtered. For each sample, productive Simpson clonality was calculated by taking the square root of Simpson's diversity index across productive rearrangements. What TCRdb holds here is the immuneACCESS table cut down to in-frame rearrangements. Part of the clones is not present; checked against another copy, under half of the missing clones reflect an unresolved V gene, and the others are unexplained. The D gene and trimming were derived from the DNA, and the V and J assignments and clone size from that table. In this sample the table shows around 380,000 clones, roughly 77% of which occur a single time. About 1% of the sample lies in the top ten.

The chain was built from TRBV7-9 and TRBJ1-6; 7 junctional bases match TRBD1. The receptor comes from a human donor with acute or convalescent COVID-19. The donor label of this sample is uncertain. Sequencing input: peripheral blood. The CDR3 region: CASSPGTVNNSPLHF. The bases read TGTGCCAGCAGCCCAGGGACAGTTAATAATTCACCCCTCCACTTT.